Listed below are T cell receptor beta chains from one sample, sequenced in a study of memory CD4+ T cells and cytomegalovirus serostatus. The method was immunoSEQ multiplex PCR; TCRdb's version includes in-frame clones alone and lacks a portion of them. Altogether nearly 60,000 clones are present, 80% to 90% being singletons, with the ten largest covering around 1.1%. The sample comprised memory CD4+ T cells from blood. Receptors originate from an adult in good health and CMV-seronegative. CDR3s include the opening cysteine and the closing phenylalanine or tryptophan. D genes are given only for firm matches. Size is stated for part of the rows, as once, few or many counts, or as a class when the clone is expanded.

size	V	D	J	DNA	CDR3
NA	TRBV29-1	NA	TRBJ1-2	TGCAGCGTAAATACAATACAGGGAGCGGCCTATGGCTACACCTTC	CSVNTIQGAAYGYTF
NA	TRBV21-1	NA	TRBJ1-4	TGTGCCAGCAGCGAGGAACCAGGGAAGGATGAAAAACTGTTTTTT	CASSEEPGKDEKLFF
NA	TRBV6-1	NA	TRBJ2-3	TGTGCCAGCAGTGATCTACCCGGCACAGATACGCAGTATTTT	CASSDLPGTDTQYF
NA	TRBV7-2	TRBD2	TRBJ2-5	TGTGCCAGCAGCTCGGGACTAGCGGGAGGACGAGAGACCCAGTACTTC	CASSSGLAGGRETQYF
NA	TRBV7-8	TRBD2	TRBJ2-1	TGTGCCAGCAGCTTTAGTGCTAGCGGGGGCTCCTACAATGAGCAGTTCTTC	CASSFSASGGSYNEQFF
once	TRBV19	TRBD2	TRBJ2-7	TGTGCCAGTAGTTCCTCGACTAGCGGGAGATACGAGCAGTACTTC	CASSSSTSGRYEQYF
once	TRBV27	NA	TRBJ1-4	TGTGCCAGCAGTTTAATCCCAGGGAATGAAAAACTGTTTTTT	CASSLIPGNEKLFF
NA	TRBV30	TRBD2	TRBJ2-2	TGTGCCTGGGCTTCCGGGGGGGGTTACACCGGGGAGCTGTTTTTT	CAWASGGGYTGELFF
few	TRBV7-8	TRBD1	TRBJ1-1	TGTGCCAGCAGACCCGGAGGGGACAGGGGGGAGATGGAAGCTTTCTTT	CASRPGGDRGEMEAFF
NA	TRBV6-6	NA	TRBJ2-1	TGTGCCAGCAGTTACAGGGAGCAGTTCTTC	CASSYREQFF
few	TRBV12-5	NA	TRBJ2-2	TGTGCTAGTGGTTTGGTATCTAACGCCGGGGAGCTGTTTTTT	CASGLVSNAGELFF
NA	TRBV5-4	TRBD2	TRBJ2-2	TGTGCCAGCAGCCCGACTAGCCATAACACCGGGGAGCTGTTTTTT	CASSPTSHNTGELFF
NA	TRBV30	TRBD1	TRBJ1-4	TGTGCCTGGAGTGTTTCGGGACAGGGGAAACTGTTTTTT	CAWSVSGQGKLFF
NA	TRBV7-8	TRBD1	TRBJ2-3	TGTGCCAGCAGCCCAATTGACAGGGCTAGCACAGATACGCAGTATTTT	CASSPIDRASTDTQYF
NA	TRBV7-2	TRBD2	TRBJ2-3	TGTGCCAGCAGCTTAGGGCTTAGCGGGCTGCGTGCAGATACGCAGTATTTT	CASSLGLSGLRADTQYF
NA	TRBV5-1	TRBD2	TRBJ2-3	TGCGCCAGCAGCGTGAGCGGGAGGGGGGGAGATACGCAGTATTTT	CASSVSGRGGDTQYF
NA	TRBV27	NA	TRBJ1-1	TGTGCCAGCAGCTTAAACAGGGTCACTGAAGCTTTCTTT	CASSLNRVTEAFF
few	TRBV28	TRBD1	TRBJ1-5	TGTGCCAGCAGACGACAGGGACCAAAGCAGCCCCAGCATTTT	CASRRQGPKQPQHF
NA	TRBV19	NA	TRBJ2-5	TGTGCCAGTAGTCTACGGATACAAGAGACCCAGTACTTC	CASSLRIQETQYF
NA	TRBV6-1	TRBD1	TRBJ1-2	TGTGCCAGCAGTGAAGTGGCGCGGGGACAGGGGGGACTTAACTATGGCTACACCTTC	CASSEVARGQGGLNYGYTF
NA	TRBV7-9	NA	TRBJ2-5	TGTGCCAGCAGCTCTTTTGGAGTTTGGGAGACCCAGTACTTC	CASSSFGVWETQYF
once	TRBV5-1	TRBD2	TRBJ2-2	TGCGCCAGCAGTCTGGGGACTAGCGGGAGTTCTTTTAACACCGGGGAGCTGTTTTTT	CASSLGTSGSSFNTGELFF
NA	TRBV4-1	TRBD2	TRBJ2-1	TGCGCCAGCAGCCAAGTACTAGCGGGAAAGTACAATGAGCAGTTCTTC	CASSQVLAGKYNEQFF
NA	TRBV27	TRBD2	TRBJ2-5	TGTGCCAGCAGTTGGCGGGAGGGCCGCGAGACCCAGTACTTC	CASSWREGRETQYF
once	TRBV10-3	TRBD2	TRBJ2-3	TGTGCCATCAGTGATGTAGCGGGAGGGACAGATACGCAGTATTTT	CAISDVAGGTDTQYF
NA	TRBV5-6	TRBD2	TRBJ2-1	TGTGCCAGCAGTTCCGGGACTAGGGGGAATGAGCAGTTCTTC	CASSSGTRGNEQFF
NA	TRBV4-1	NA	TRBJ1-5	TGCGCCAGCAGCCAGAGAGACAGGCTGAGGGGTCCCAATCAGCCCCAGCATTTT	CASSQRDRLRGPNQPQHF
few	TRBV6-4	NA	TRBJ1-1	TGTGCCAGCAGTGCAGGGAGGGGCACTGAAGCTTTCTTT	CASSAGRGTEAFF
NA	TRBV5-1	NA	TRBJ2-2	TGCGCCAGCAGCTTGGCCACAGGGACGAACACCGGGGAGCTGTTTTTT	CASSLATGTNTGELFF
NA	TRBV7-9	TRBD1	TRBJ2-6	TGTGCCAGCAGCTTAGGTCTCCACAGGGGATCCTCTGGGGCCAACGTCCTGACTTTC	CASSLGLHRGSSGANVLTF
NA	TRBV5-4	NA	TRBJ1-3	TGTGCCAGCAGCTTGGATGGGGTTGGGGGCTCTGGAAACACCATATATTTT	CASSLDGVGGSGNTIYF
NA	TRBV7-3	NA	TRBJ2-7	TGTGCCAGCAGCTTAACGCCCAGGGACGAGCAGTACTTC	CASSLTPRDEQYF
NA	TRBV6-6	NA	TRBJ1-1	TGTGCCAGCAGCAACGCCGGGGGGCGAGTTGTCACTGAAGCTTTCTTT	CASSNAGGRVVTEAFF
NA	TRBV7-9	TRBD1	TRBJ2-7	TGTGCCAGCAGTTCAGACAGGGTAAAGTACGAGCAGTACTTC	CASSSDRVKYEQYF
NA	TRBV6-5	NA	TRBJ1-5	TGTGCCAGCAGCCGGCTATCGGGCAATCAGCCCCAGCATTTT	CASSRLSGNQPQHF
NA	TRBV5-1	NA	TRBJ1-2	TGCGCCAGCAGCTTAAAGGGCACCTTC	CASSLKGTF
NA	TRBV29-1	TRBD1	TRBJ1-1	TGCAGCGTCCTGACAGGGGGTATGAACACTGAAGCTTTCTTT	CSVLTGGMNTEAFF
few	TRBV5-1	TRBD2	TRBJ2-1	TGCGCCAGCAGCCAGACTCTAGCGGGATGGAATGAGCAGTTCTTC	CASSQTLAGWNEQFF
NA	TRBV4-1	TRBD2	TRBJ2-7	TGCGCCAGCAGCCCCGGACTAGCGGGAAAAAGCTACGAGCAGTACTTC	CASSPGLAGKSYEQYF
NA	TRBV7-2	TRBD1	TRBJ1-1	TGTGCCAGCAGCTTAGGGGACAGATTGAACACTGAAGCTTTCTTT	CASSLGDRLNTEAFF
NA	TRBV9	NA	TRBJ2-7	TGTGCCAGCAGCGTGGGATCGAGGGGTCTGGGCGAGCAGTACTTC	CASSVGSRGLGEQYF
NA	TRBV5-4	TRBD2	TRBJ2-1	TGTGCCAGCAGCCCTACTAGCGGAGACTACAATGAGCAGTTCTTC	CASSPTSGDYNEQFF
NA	TRBV6-5	TRBD1	TRBJ2-7	TGTGCCAGCAGTCGGAGGACAGGGACCTCCTACGAGCAGTACTTC	CASSRRTGTSYEQYF
NA	TRBV6-6	NA	TRBJ1-5	TGTGCCAGCAGTTCCCCCGGGGGGGGCAATCAGCCCCAGCATTTT	CASSSPGGGNQPQHF
NA	TRBV6-1	NA	TRBJ2-7	TGTGCCAGCAGGTCACAGGGTGCCGAGCAGTACTTC	CASRSQGAEQYF
NA	TRBV18	TRBD1	TRBJ2-2	TGTGCCAGCTCACCGGGGACAGGGGGCGATGGCGGGGAGCTGTTTTTT	CASSPGTGGDGGELFF
NA	TRBV10-1	TRBD2	TRBJ2-5	TGCGCCAGCAGTGAGGGATTATGCACTAGCGGGAGTCTTGAGACCCAGTACTTC	CASSEGLCTSGSLETQYF
few	TRBV7-3	TRBD1	TRBJ1-1	TGTGCCAGCACCCCGACAGGGGGGTCTACAAAGGGGACTGAAGCTTTCTTT	CASTPTGGSTKGTEAFF
NA	TRBV5-6	NA	TRBJ1-2	TGTGCCAGCAGCTTGGTACAGGAGTACTATGGCTACACCTTC	CASSLVQEYYGYTF
NA	TRBV7-2	NA	TRBJ2-5	TGTGCCAGCAGCTTAGCGAACACAGGCGGTGGCCAAGAGACCCAGTACTTC	CASSLANTGGGQETQYF
NA	TRBV6-5	TRBD1	TRBJ1-6	TGTGCCAGCAGTTACGGGACAGGGACTAATTCACCCCTCCACTTT	CASSYGTGTNSPLHF
NA	TRBV28	NA	TRBJ2-2	TGTGCCAGCAGTTTATTTACAGGGTCAGGTACCGGGGAGCTGTTTTTT	CASSLFTGSGTGELFF
NA	TRBV6-5	TRBD1	TRBJ2-7	TGTGCCAGCAGAACGGGACAGGGGGGCTCCTACGAGCAGTACTTC	CASRTGQGGSYEQYF
few	TRBV5-1	TRBD2	TRBJ2-1	TGCGCCAGCAGCTGGACTAGCGGGGTTAACAATGAGCAGTTCTTC	CASSWTSGVNNEQFF
NA	TRBV28	NA	TRBJ1-5	TGTGCCAGCAGTTTGGGGTTGACGGGTTGGGGGGGTCAGCCCCAGCATTTT	CASSLGLTGWGGQPQHF
NA	TRBV18	TRBD1	TRBJ1-5	TGTGCCAGCTCACCGGGACAGAATCAGCCCCAGCATTTT	CASSPGQNQPQHF
few	TRBV19	NA	TRBJ2-3	TGTGCCAGCTCTTCCCAGCCGTTCTTGGATACGCAGTATTTT	CASSSQPFLDTQYF